The entry below gives a single TCR beta chain sequence along with its context. The junction shows a germline mismatch at one end, possibly a read error. The source of the sample is a study of shared clonotypes between healthy human individuals. TCRdb's table, derived via immunoSEQ multiplex PCR, lists solely in-frame clones and lacks some. The table has roughly 2 million clones, approximately 95% seen once; the top ten hold around 0.13%. The origin of this receptor is a man aged 18 to 30 in good health. Sequenced material: naive CD4+ T cells sorted from blood. Subset indicated: CD45RA+ positively selected.

CDR3 residues: CASTLLSYRDPLLF. The CDR3 DNA follows: TGTGCCAGCACACTCTTATCTTACCGAGACCCGCTCCTCTTC. The chain employs TRBV19 and TRBJ1-2; D remains unclear. The germline V gene encodes CDR1 LNHDA and CDR2 SQIVND (reference sequence). The CDR3 contains 14 residues.